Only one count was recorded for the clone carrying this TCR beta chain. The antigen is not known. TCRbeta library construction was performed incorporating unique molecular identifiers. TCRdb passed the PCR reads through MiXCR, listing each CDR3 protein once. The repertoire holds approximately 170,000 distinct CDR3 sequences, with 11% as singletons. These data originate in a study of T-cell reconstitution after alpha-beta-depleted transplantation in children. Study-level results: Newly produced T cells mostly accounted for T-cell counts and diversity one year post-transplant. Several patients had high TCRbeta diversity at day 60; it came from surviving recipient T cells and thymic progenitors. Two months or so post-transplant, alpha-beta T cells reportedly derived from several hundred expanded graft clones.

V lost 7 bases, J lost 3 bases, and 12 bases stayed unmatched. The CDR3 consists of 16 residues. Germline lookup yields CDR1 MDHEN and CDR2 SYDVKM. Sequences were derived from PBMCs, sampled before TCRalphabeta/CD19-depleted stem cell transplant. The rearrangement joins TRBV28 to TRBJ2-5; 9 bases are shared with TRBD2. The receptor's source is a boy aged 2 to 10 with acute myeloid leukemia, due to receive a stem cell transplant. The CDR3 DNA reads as TGTGCCAGCATCCTCGCGAGCGGGAGGAAAAAAGAGACCCAGTACTTC. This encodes CASILASGRKKETQYF.